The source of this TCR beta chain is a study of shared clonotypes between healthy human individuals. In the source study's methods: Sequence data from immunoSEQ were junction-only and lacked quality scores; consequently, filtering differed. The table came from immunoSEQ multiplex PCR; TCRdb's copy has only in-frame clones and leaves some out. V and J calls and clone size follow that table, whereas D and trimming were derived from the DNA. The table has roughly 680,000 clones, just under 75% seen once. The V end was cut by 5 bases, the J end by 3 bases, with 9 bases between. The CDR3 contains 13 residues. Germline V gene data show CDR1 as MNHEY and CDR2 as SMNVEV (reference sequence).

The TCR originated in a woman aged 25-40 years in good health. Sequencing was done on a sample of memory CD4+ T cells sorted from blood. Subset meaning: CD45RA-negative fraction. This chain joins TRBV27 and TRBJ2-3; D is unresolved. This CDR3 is CASSPFATDTQYF. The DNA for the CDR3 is TGTGCCAGCAGTCCCTTCGCGACAGATACGCAGTATTTT.